The sample holds many counts of the clone carrying this T cell receptor (beta chain). Its antigen is unidentified. 5'-RACE, quantitative and with molecular barcodes, yielded the TCR beta libraries. Using its own MiXCR run on the 5' RACE reads, TCRdb lists one record per CDR3 protein. Here the sample spans roughly 150,000 distinct CDR3 sequences, approximately 7.4% being singletons. This entry comes from a study of CD8 T cells in ankylosing spondylitis. Findings and limits, study-wide: Past studies reported some motif variants in reactive arthritis synovial fluid and blood. Apparently characteristic of ankylosing spondylitis blood was a TCR beta motif (about 8 highly homologous variants).

CDR1 is KGHDR and CDR2 is SFDVKD in the germline V gene. The V and J ends lost 5 bases and 6 bases respectively, with 10 bases between them. This CDR3 comprises 13 residues. The chain carries TRBV24-1 and TRBJ1-5; TRBD1 might be the D (5 bases). This TCR derives from a female donor with ankylosing spondylitis or in good health (not recorded which). Sequenced material: blood, either unsorted or a sorted T cell fraction (not recorded which). CDR3 region: CATSVGGSQPQHF. The CDR3 DNA reads as TGTGCCACCAGTGTGGGGGGTAGTCAGCCCCAGCATTTT.